The rows below give T cell receptor beta chains drawn from one sample of a study of T-cell memory formation after mild COVID-19. TCRdb passed the 5' RACE reads through MiXCR, listing each CDR3 protein once. This repertoire shows some 120,000 distinct CDR3 sequences, 16% found once; its top ten account for approximately 14%. Input material: PBMCs or a T cell subset sorted from them (not recorded which). The receptors stem from an adult woman who had mild COVID-19 (a few samples of this study predate the infection). Cell type and time point are not known. The CDR3 runs from the conserved cysteine through the conserved F or W. The D gene is left open where the match is weak. Not all rows give a size; the values are once, few, many and, for expanded clones, a class.

D: -; size: few; V: TRBV4-2; J: TRBJ2-2; DNA: TGTGCCAGCAGCCAAGAATGGTGGGGTACCGGGGAGCTGTTTTTT; CDR3: CASSQEWWGTGELFF
D: TRBD2; size: -; V: TRBV11-2; J: TRBJ2-1; DNA: TGTGCCAGCAGCTTAGAACCATCGGGACTAGCGGGCTATGAGCAGTTCTTC; CDR3: CASSLEPSGLAGYEQFF
D: -; size: -; V: TRBV14; J: TRBJ2-1; DNA: TGTGCCAGCAGCCAAGACAGGGGGGCTTACAATGAGCAGTTCTTC; CDR3: CASSQDRGAYNEQFF
D: TRBD1; size: -; V: TRBV9; J: TRBJ2-7; DNA: TGTGCCAGCAGCGTAGAATCAGGGGGTTACGAGCAGTACTTC; CDR3: CASSVESGGYEQYF
D: TRBD1; size: -; V: TRBV20-1; J: TRBJ2-1; DNA: TGCAGTGCTAGAGCCCCTGGGGGACAGAAGTTCTTC; CDR3: CSARAPGGQKFF
D: -; size: -; V: TRBV29-1; J: TRBJ1-1; DNA: TGCAGCGTTGCAACGAACACTGAAGCTTTCTTT; CDR3: CSVATNTEAFF
D: -; size: few; V: TRBV27; J: TRBJ1-2; DNA: TGTGCCAGCAGTGGCTACGGGGGGGACTATGGCTACACCTTC; CDR3: CASSGYGGDYGYTF
D: TRBD1; size: many; V: TRBV27; J: TRBJ2-2; DNA: TGTGCCAGCTCCGAACCGGACAGGGCGAACACCGGGGAGCTGTTTTTT; CDR3: CASSEPDRANTGELFF
D: -; size: -; V: TRBV5-6; J: TRBJ2-7; DNA: TGTGCCAGCAGCTTCTTCCCGGGACCCGAGGACGAGCAGTACTTC; CDR3: CASSFFPGPEDEQYF
D: TRBD2; size: -; V: TRBV4-2; J: TRBJ2-1; DNA: TGTGCCAGCAGCCGAATAGCGGGAGGAAGTTCCTCCAATGAGCAGTTCTTC; CDR3: CASSRIAGGSSSNEQFF
D: -; size: -; V: TRBV12-3/TRBV12-4; J: TRBJ2-6; DNA: TGTGCCAGCAATCGTTACGTTTTTTCTGGGGCCAACGTCCTGACTTTC; CDR3: CASNRYVFSGANVLTF
D: -; size: few; V: TRBV7-9; J: TRBJ2-3; DNA: TGTGCCAGCAGCTTAGGGACCCTCACAGATACGCAGTATTTT; CDR3: CASSLGTLTDTQYF
D: TRBD1; size: -; V: TRBV4-1; J: TRBJ2-1; DNA: TGCGCCAGCAGCCAAGTCGGGGACAGGGCTCAGTTC; CDR3: CASSQVGDRAQF
D: -; size: -; V: TRBV10-3; J: TRBJ1-3; DNA: TGTGCCATCAGTGAGTCAGCCTCTGGAAACACCATATATTTT; CDR3: CAISESASGNTIYF
D: -; size: -; V: TRBV7-9; J: TRBJ2-3; DNA: TGTGCCAGCAGCCCCGGCGGCGGCCGCACAGATACGCAGTATTTT; CDR3: CASSPGGGRTDTQYF
D: -; size: -; V: TRBV7-2; J: TRBJ1-1; DNA: TGTGCCAGCAGCTTCGGCGGGGCATCCACTGAAGCTTTCTTT; CDR3: CASSFGGASTEAFF
D: -; size: few; V: TRBV6-6; J: TRBJ2-7; DNA: TGTGCCTCCCTCGGGAGAACCTACGAGCAGTACTTC; CDR3: CASLGRTYEQYF
D: -; size: few; V: TRBV20-1; J: TRBJ2-7; DNA: TGCAGTGCTCCGAACGGTTTGATCGGGAGTTTTTACGAGCAGTACTTC; CDR3: CSAPNGLIGSFYEQYF
D: -; size: few; V: TRBV7-9; J: TRBJ2-5; DNA: TGTGCCAGCAGCCCGCCGGTGGGGGAGCAAGAGACCCAGTACTTC; CDR3: CASSPPVGEQETQYF
D: TRBD1; size: -; V: TRBV5-1; J: TRBJ2-3; DNA: TGCGCCAGCAGCTTCTCGACAGGGCCTGTCACAGATACGCAGTATTTT; CDR3: CASSFSTGPVTDTQYF
D: -; size: few; V: TRBV12-5; J: TRBJ2-5; DNA: TGTGCTAGTGCAATCGGGGCGAAGACCCAGTACTTC; CDR3: CASAIGAKTQYF
D: -; size: few; V: TRBV11-3; J: TRBJ2-1; DNA: TGTGCCAGCAAGATGCGACAGAGCTCCTACAATGAGCAGTTCTTC; CDR3: CASKMRQSSYNEQFF
D: -; size: -; V: TRBV6-6; J: TRBJ2-1; DNA: TGTGCCAGCAGGGCCTACGAGGATGAGCAGTTCTTC; CDR3: CASRAYEDEQFF
D: -; size: few; V: TRBV6-5; J: TRBJ1-2; DNA: TGTGCCAGCAAAGGGCAGGGCAGTAGCTATGGCTACACCTTC; CDR3: CASKGQGSSYGYTF
D: TRBD2; size: few; V: TRBV24-1; J: TRBJ2-1; DNA: TGTGCCACCAGTGCAGCGGGGGGGAACAATGAGCAGTTCTTC; CDR3: CATSAAGGNNEQFF
D: -; size: few; V: TRBV3-1; J: TRBJ2-1; DNA: TGTGCCAGCAGCCAAGATCGGCTTACAACCTACAATGAGCAGTTCTTC; CDR3: CASSQDRLTTYNEQFF
D: TRBD2; size: many; V: TRBV7-6; J: TRBJ2-5; DNA: TGTGCCAGCAGCGCCAGGAGTACTAGCGGGGGTGAAGGGCAGTACTTC; CDR3: CASSARSTSGGEGQYF
D: -; size: few; V: TRBV12-3/TRBV12-4; J: TRBJ2-2; DNA: TGTGCCAGCAGTCCTGTAGCGTCCGGGGAGCTGTTTTTT; CDR3: CASSPVASGELFF
D: -; size: -; V: TRBV12-3/TRBV12-4; J: TRBJ1-1; DNA: TGTGCCAGCAGTTTAAGGCACCACTTAGTCCTCGAAGCTTTCTTT; CDR3: CASSLRHHLVLEAFF
D: -; size: few; V: TRBV11-2; J: TRBJ2-1; DNA: TGTGCCAGCAGCCCTGGAGAGGCCTACAATGAGCAGTTCTTC; CDR3: CASSPGEAYNEQFF
D: -; size: -; V: TRBV5-6; J: TRBJ2-3; DNA: TGTGCCAGCAGCTTGATCCAGGGAACGGGAGATACGCAGTATTTT; CDR3: CASSLIQGTGDTQYF
D: -; size: few; V: TRBV3-1; J: TRBJ1-2; DNA: TGTGCCAGCAGCCAAAGTGAACAACACCTTCACGGCAATGGCTACACCTTC; CDR3: CASSQSEQHLHGNGYTF
D: TRBD2; size: -; V: TRBV2; J: TRBJ2-1; DNA: TGTGCCAGCACTTCGCCCGCGGGGGAAATAAGGAATGAGCAGTTCTTC; CDR3: CASTSPAGEIRNEQFF
D: -; size: -; V: TRBV11-1; J: TRBJ2-7; DNA: TGTGCCAGCATGAATCAGGCAGTCGGTTACTACGAGCAGTACTTC; CDR3: CASMNQAVGYYEQYF
D: TRBD2; size: few; V: TRBV12-3/TRBV12-4; J: TRBJ2-3; DNA: TGTGCCACCTGTTGGGGGGGAAGCACAGATACGCAGTATTTT; CDR3: CATCWGGSTDTQYF
D: TRBD1; size: -; V: TRBV7-8; J: TRBJ2-1; DNA: TGTGCCAGCAGCCCTCGAGGGACAGGGGAAGTACGGGAGCAGTTCTTC; CDR3: CASSPRGTGEVREQFF
D: TRBD2; size: few; V: TRBV9; J: TRBJ2-3; DNA: TGTGCCAGCAGCCGGGGGGGCACAGATACGCAGTATTTT; CDR3: CASSRGGTDTQYF
D: TRBD2; size: -; V: TRBV27; J: TRBJ2-3; DNA: TGTGCCAGCAGTAGCGGGAGACTCGGCACAGATACGCAGTATTTT; CDR3: CASSSGRLGTDTQYF
D: -; size: -; V: TRBV18; J: TRBJ2-1; DNA: TGTGCCAGCTCACCGACACAGGGAGGTGAGCAGTTCTTC; CDR3: CASSPTQGGEQFF
D: TRBD1; size: few; V: TRBV12-3/TRBV12-4; J: TRBJ1-3; DNA: TGTGCCAGCAGTTCCCGACAGGGTTTTAGAAACACCATATATTTT; CDR3: CASSSRQGFRNTIYF
D: -; size: few; V: TRBV12-3/TRBV12-4; J: TRBJ1-1; DNA: TGTGCCAGCAGTTTAGGACAAGTGAACACTGAAGCTTTCTTT; CDR3: CASSLGQVNTEAFF
D: -; size: -; V: TRBV21-1; J: TRBJ2-1; DNA: TGTGCCAGCAGCAACGGGATTTACAATGAGCAGTTCTTC; CDR3: CASSNGIYNEQFF
D: -; size: few; V: TRBV18; J: TRBJ2-3; DNA: TGTGCCAGCTCACCACCGACTGGGTGGATGGATACGCAGTATTTT; CDR3: CASSPPTGWMDTQYF
D: TRBD2; size: few; V: TRBV6-2/TRBV6-3; J: TRBJ2-7; DNA: TGTGCCAGCCGGCGGGCTAGCGGAGACGAGCAGTACTTC; CDR3: CASRRASGDEQYF
D: -; size: few; V: TRBV11-2; J: TRBJ2-4; DNA: TGTGCCAGCAGCAATACGGGACTCGGAGGAGACATTCAGTACTTC; CDR3: CASSNTGLGGDIQYF
D: -; size: few; V: TRBV5-1; J: TRBJ1-1; DNA: TGCGCCAGCAGCTTGGCCCTGGGGGTGAACACTGAAGCTTTCTTT; CDR3: CASSLALGVNTEAFF
D: -; size: few; V: TRBV29-1; J: TRBJ2-7; DNA: TGCAGCGTAGCGGACGGGACCTACGAGCAGTACTTC; CDR3: CSVADGTYEQYF
D: -; size: few; V: TRBV7-9; J: TRBJ2-1; DNA: TGTGCCAGCAGCCCTCCGACAGGGCGGGGGGTCAATGAGCAGTTCTTC; CDR3: CASSPPTGRGVNEQFF
D: -; size: -; V: TRBV7-9; J: TRBJ2-2; DNA: TGTGCCAGCAGCTTGGGACCGCTAAACACCGGGGAGCTGTTTTTT; CDR3: CASSLGPLNTGELFF